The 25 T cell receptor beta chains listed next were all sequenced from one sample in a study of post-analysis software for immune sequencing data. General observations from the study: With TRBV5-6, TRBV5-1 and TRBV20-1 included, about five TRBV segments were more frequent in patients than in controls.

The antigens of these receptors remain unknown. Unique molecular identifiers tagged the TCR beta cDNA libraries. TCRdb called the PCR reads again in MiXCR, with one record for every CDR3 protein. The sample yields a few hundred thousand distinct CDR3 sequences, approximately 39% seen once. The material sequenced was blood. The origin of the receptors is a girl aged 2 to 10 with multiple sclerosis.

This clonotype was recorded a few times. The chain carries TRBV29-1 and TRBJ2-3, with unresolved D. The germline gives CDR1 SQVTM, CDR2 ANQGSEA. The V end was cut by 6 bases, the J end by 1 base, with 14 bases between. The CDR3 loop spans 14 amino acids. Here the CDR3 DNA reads TGCAGCGTCGAGTCTGGTGGCGGCACAGATACGCAGTATTTT. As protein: CSVESGGGTDTQYF.

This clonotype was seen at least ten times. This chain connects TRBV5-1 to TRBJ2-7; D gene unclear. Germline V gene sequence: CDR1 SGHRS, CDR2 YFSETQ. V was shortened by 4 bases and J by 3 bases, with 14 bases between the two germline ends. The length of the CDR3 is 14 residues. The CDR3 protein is CASSPGPANYEQYF. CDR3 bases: TGCGCCAGCAGCCCCGGGCCAGCGAACTACGAGCAGTACTTC.

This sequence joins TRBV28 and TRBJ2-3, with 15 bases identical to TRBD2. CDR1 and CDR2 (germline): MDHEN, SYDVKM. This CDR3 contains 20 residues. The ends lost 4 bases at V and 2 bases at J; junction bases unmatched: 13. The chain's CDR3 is CASSYPGLAGGRWVTDTQYF. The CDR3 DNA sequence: TGTGCCAGCAGTTACCCAGGACTAGCGGGAGGGCGTTGGGTCACAGATACGCAGTATTTT.

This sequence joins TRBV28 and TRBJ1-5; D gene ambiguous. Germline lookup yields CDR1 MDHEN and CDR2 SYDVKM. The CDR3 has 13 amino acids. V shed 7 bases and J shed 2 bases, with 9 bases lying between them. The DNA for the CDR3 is TGTGCCAGCATCCAGTCTGGCAATCAGCCCCAGCATTTT. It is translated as CASIQSGNQPQHF.

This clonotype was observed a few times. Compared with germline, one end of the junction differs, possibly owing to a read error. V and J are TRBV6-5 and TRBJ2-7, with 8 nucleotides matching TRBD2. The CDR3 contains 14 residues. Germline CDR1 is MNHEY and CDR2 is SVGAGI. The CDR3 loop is CASSRAGGSFEQYF. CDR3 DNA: TGTGCCAGCAGCCGCGCGGGGGGATCCTTCGAGCAGTACTTC.

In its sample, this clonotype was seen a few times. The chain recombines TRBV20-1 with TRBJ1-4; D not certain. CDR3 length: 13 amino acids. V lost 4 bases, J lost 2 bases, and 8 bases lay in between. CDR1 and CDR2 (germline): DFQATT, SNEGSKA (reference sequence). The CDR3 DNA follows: TGCAGTGCTATAGGGATTACTAATGAAAAACTGTTTTTT. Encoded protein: CSAIGITNEKLFF.

The CDR3 nucleotides read TGCAGCGTCTCCCCACAGGGGGACTACGAGCAGTACTTC. Protein product: CSVSPQGDYEQYF. The V call is TRBV29-1, the J call TRBJ2-7, with 8 bases identical to TRBD1. The CDR3 is 13 residues long. CDR1 and CDR2 (germline): SQVTM, ANQGSEA. The V and J ends lost 6 bases and 3 bases, in that order; junction bases with no gene match: 7.

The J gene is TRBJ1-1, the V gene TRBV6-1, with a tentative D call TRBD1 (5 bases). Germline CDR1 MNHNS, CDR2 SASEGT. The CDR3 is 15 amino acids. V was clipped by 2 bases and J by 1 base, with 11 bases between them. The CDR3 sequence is CASSEPGRWNTEAFF. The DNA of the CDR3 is TGTGCCAGCAGTGAACCGGGACGTTGGAACACTGAAGCTTTCTTT.

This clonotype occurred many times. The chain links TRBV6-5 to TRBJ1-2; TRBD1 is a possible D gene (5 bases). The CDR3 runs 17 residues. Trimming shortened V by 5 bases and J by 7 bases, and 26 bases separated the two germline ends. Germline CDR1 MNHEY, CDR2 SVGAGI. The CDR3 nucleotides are TGTGCCAGCAGTCTAGCCCGGGGCGGGCAGGGACGTGGTGGCTACACCTTC. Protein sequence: CASSLARGGQGRGGYTF.

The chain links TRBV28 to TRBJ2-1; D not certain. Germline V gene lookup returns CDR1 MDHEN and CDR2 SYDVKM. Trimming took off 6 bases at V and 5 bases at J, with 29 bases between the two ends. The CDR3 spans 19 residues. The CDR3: CASRGKFYKDGLRDNEQFF. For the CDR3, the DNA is TGTGCCAGCAGGGGCAAATTCTACAAGGACGGCCTCCGAGACAATGAGCAGTTCTTC. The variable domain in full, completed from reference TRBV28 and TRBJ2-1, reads DVKVTQSSRYLVKRTGEKVFLECVQDMDHENMFWYRQDPGLGLRLIYFSYDVKMKEKGDIPEGYSVSREKKERFSLILESASTNQTSMYLCASRGKFYKDGLRDNEQFFGPGTRLTVL.

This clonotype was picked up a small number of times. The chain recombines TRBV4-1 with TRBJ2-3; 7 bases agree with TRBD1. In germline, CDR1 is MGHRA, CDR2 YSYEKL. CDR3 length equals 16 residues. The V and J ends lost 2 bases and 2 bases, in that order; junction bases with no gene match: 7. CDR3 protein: CASSQLPGQNTDTQYF. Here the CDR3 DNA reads TGCGCCAGCAGCCAACTACCGGGACAGAACACAGATACGCAGTATTTT.

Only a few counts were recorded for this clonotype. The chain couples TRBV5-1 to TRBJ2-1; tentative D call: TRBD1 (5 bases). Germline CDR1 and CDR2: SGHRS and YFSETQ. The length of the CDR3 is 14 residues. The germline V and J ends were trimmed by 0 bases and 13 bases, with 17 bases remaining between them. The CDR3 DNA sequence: TGCGCCAGCAGCTTGGTCCGAACAGGAGCGACCCAGTTCTTC. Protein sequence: CASSLVRTGATQFF.

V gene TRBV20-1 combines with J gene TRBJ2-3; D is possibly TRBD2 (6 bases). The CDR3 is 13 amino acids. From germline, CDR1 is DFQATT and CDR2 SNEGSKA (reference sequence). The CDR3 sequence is CSRRDSFTDTQYF. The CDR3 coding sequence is TGCAGCCGCCGGGACTCCTTCACAGATACGCAGTATTTT.

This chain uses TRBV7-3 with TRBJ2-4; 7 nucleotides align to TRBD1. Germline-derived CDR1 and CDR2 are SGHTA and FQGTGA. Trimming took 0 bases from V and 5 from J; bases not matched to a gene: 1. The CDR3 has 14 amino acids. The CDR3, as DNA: TGTGCCAGCAGCTTAACCGGGACAGAAAACATTCAGTACTTC. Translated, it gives CASSLTGTENIQYF.

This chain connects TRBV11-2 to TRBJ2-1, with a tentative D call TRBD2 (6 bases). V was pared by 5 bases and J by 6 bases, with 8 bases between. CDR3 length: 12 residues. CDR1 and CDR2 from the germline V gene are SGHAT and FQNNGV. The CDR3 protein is CASSGGRNEQFF. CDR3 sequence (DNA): TGTGCCAGCAGCGGAGGGCGCAATGAGCAGTTCTTC.

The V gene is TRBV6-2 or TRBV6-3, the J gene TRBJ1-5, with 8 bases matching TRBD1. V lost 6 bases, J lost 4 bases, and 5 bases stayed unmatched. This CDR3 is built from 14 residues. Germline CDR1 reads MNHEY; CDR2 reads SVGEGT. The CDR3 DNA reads TGTGCCAGCAGCCGACAGGGGCGGAATCAGCCCCAGCATTTT. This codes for CASSRQGRNQPQHF.

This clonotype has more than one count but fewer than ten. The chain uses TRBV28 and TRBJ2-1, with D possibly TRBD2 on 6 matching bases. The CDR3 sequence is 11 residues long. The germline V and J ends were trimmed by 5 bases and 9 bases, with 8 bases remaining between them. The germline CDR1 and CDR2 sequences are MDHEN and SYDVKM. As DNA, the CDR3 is TGTGCCAGCAGTCCCGGGAGTGAGCAGTTCTTC. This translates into CASSPGSEQFF. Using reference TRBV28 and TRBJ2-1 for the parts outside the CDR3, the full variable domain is DVKVTQSSRYLVKRTGEKVFLECVQDMDHENMFWYRQDPGLGLRLIYFSYDVKMKEKGDIPEGYSVSREKKERFSLILESASTNQTSMYLCASSPGSEQFFGPGTRLTVL.

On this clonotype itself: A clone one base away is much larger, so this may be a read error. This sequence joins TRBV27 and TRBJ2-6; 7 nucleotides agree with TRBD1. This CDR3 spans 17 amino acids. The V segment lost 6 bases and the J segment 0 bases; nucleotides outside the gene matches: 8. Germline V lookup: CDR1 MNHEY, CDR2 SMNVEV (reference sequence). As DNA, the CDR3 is TGTGCCAGCAGCCCGGGACAGTGCAACTCTGGGGCCAACGTCCTGACTTTC. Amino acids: CASSPGQCNSGANVLTF.

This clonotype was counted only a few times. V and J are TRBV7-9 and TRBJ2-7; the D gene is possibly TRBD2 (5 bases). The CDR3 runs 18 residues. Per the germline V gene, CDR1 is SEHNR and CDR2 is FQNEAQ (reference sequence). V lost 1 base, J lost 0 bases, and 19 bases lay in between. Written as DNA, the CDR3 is TGTGCCAGCAGCTTAGGAGGGTCAAGAGGGATCAGCTCCTACGAGCAGTACTTC. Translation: CASSLGGSRGISSYEQYF.

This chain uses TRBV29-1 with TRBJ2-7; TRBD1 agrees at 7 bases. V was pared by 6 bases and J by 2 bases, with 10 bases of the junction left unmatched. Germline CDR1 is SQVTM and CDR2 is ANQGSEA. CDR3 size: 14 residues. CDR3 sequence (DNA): TGCAGCGTCTACTCCACAGGGGCCCCCTACGAGCAGTACTTC. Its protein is CSVYSTGAPYEQYF.

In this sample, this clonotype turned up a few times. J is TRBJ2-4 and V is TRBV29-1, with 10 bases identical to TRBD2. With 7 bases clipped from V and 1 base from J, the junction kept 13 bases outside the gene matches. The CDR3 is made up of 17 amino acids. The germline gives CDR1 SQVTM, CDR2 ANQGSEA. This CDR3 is CSGLSSGGRGAKNIQYF. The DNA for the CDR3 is TGCAGCGGACTTTCTAGCGGGGGCCGTGGGGCCAAAAACATTCAGTACTTC. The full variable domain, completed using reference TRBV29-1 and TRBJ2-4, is SAVISQKPSRDICQRGTSLTIQCQVDSQVTMMFWYRQQPGQSLTLIATANQGSEATYESGFVIDKFPISRPNLTFSTLTVSNMSPEDSSIYLCSGLSSGGRGAKNIQYFGAGTRLSVL.

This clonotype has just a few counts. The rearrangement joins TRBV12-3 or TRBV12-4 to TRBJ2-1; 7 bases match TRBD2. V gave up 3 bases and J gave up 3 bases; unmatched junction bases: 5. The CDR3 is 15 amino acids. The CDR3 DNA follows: TGTGCCAGCAGTTTGGCGGGAGAGGGCTACAATGAGCAGTTCTTC. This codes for CASSLAGEGYNEQFF.

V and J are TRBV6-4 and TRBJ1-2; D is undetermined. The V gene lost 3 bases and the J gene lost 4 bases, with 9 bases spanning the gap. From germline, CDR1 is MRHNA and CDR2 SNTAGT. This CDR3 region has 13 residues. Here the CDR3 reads CASSEEYGYGYTF. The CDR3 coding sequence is TGTGCCAGCAGTGAAGAATATGGCTATGGCTACACCTTC.

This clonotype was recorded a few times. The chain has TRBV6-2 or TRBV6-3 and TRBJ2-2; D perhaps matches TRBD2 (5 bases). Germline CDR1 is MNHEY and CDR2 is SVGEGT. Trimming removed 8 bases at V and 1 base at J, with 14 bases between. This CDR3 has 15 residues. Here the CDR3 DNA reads TGTGCCAGCCGAGGAGGCTCCGGGAACACCGGGGAGCTGTTTTTT. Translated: CASRGGSGNTGELFF.

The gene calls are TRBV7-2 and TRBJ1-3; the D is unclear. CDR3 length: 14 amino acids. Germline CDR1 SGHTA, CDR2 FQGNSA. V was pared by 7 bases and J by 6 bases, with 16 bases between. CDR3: CASTPSGPSNTIYF. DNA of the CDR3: TGTGCCAGCACCCCTTCCGGGCCTTCAAACACCATATATTTT.